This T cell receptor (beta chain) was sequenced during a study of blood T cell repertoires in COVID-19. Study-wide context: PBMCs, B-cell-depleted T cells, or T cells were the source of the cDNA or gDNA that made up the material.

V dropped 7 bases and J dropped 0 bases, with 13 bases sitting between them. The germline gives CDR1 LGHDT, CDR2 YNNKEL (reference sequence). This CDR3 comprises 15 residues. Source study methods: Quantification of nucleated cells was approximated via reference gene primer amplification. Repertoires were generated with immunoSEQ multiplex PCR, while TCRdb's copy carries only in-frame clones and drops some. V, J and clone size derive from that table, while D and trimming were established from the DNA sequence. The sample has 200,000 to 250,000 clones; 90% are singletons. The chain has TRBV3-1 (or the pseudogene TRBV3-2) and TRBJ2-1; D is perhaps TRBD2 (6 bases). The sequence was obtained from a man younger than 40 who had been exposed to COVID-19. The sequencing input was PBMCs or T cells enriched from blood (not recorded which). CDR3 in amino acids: CASTEHGGSYNEQFF. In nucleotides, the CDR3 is TGTGCCAGCACCGAACACGGGGGCTCCTACAATGAGCAGTTCTTC.